Presented here are 26 T cell receptor beta chains from one specimen sequenced in a study of T cells in lung cancer brain metastases. Sequencing was performed with immunoSEQ multiplex PCR; in TCRdb, only in-frame clones are kept and a portion is missing. The sample lists roughly 5,000 clones, around 84% occurring once. Sequencing was carried out using tumor tissue from the primary lung tumor. The receptors originated from a woman between 50 and 59 years old with non-small cell lung cancer.

This chain links TRBV18 with TRBJ1-3, with TRBD1 identical over 8 bases. V was pared by 6 bases and J by 8 bases, with 6 bases of the junction left unmatched. From germline, CDR1 is KGHSH and CDR2 LQKENI. CDR3 length: 13 amino acids. CDR3 sequence: CASSTTGVDTIYF. The CDR3 bases are TGTGCCAGCTCTACGACAGGGGTGGACACCATATATTTT.

A few counts support this clone. The chain links TRBV4-1 to TRBJ2-5, with D perhaps TRBD2 (6 bases). This CDR3 spans 13 amino acids. Germline values: CDR1 MGHRA, CDR2 YSYEKL. V gave up 1 base and J gave up 3 bases, with 6 bases separating them. CDR3 in amino acids: CASSQAGEETQYF. Here the CDR3 DNA reads TGCGCCAGCAGCCAAGCGGGAGAAGAGACCCAGTACTTC.

Concerning this clone itself: The sample contains more than one DNA sequence encoding this CDR3. The chain has TRBV15 and TRBJ1-5; D gene unclear. The V end was cut by 0 bases, the J end by 7 bases, with 16 bases between. The CDR3 loop spans 16 amino acids. Germline CDR1 is LNHNV and CDR2 is YYDKDF (reference sequence). The CDR3 is CATSRDNARVGQPQHF. The CDR3 region has the DNA TGTGCCACCAGCAGAGATAATGCGAGGGTTGGACAGCCCCAGCATTTT.

The chain employs TRBV30 and TRBJ2-2; no clear D. The V gene's germline CDR1 is GTSNPN and CDR2 SVGIG (reference sequence). The CDR3 runs 13 residues. The germline V and J ends were trimmed by 3 bases and 6 bases, with 11 bases remaining between them. CDR3 sequence reads: CAWSESTAGELFF. The CDR3 nucleotides read TGTGCCTGGAGCGAAAGTACAGCCGGGGAGCTGTTTTTT.

V is TRBV15 and J is TRBJ1-2, with D hard to call. Between the trimmed V and J ends, which lost 1 base and 4 bases, there was a span of 10 bases. CDR3 size: 14 residues. The germline V gene encodes CDR1 LNHNV and CDR2 YYDKDF (reference sequence). CDR3 amino acids: CATSRASGIYGYTF. Written as DNA, the CDR3 is TGTGCCACCAGCAGAGCATCGGGAATCTATGGCTACACCTTC.

The chain employs TRBV2 and TRBJ2-7; 7 nucleotides agree with TRBD2. J gave up 9 bases and V 8 bases, and 19 bases lay outside the gene matches. The CDR3 is 15 residues long. Germline V gene lookup returns CDR1 SNHLY and CDR2 FYNNEI. In nucleotides, the CDR3 is TGTGCCAGCTCCAGGGTAGTAGCGGGTGGAGAAGGGCAGTACTTC. This gives the protein CASSRVVAGGEGQYF.

The V and J genes are TRBV5-1 and TRBJ1-2; 9 bases fit TRBD1. The CDR3 is 15 amino acids. J was trimmed by 6 bases and V by 1 base; bases with no gene match: 7. CDR1 is SGHRS, CDR2 YFSETQ, per germline. For the CDR3, the DNA is TGCGCCAGCAGCTTGATTCGGACAGGGGATAATGGCTACACCTTC. Encoded protein: CASSLIRTGDNGYTF.

This chain links TRBV5-6 with TRBJ1-2; the match to TRBD1 covers 11 bases. In germline, CDR1 is SGHDT, CDR2 YYEEEE. The CDR3 sequence is 16 residues long. Losses at the gene ends were 0 bases for V and 6 bases for J; bases not matched to a gene: 7. CDR3 in amino acids: CASSLERTGGIDGYTF. In nucleotides, the CDR3 is TGTGCCAGCAGCTTGGAGCGGACAGGGGGCATTGATGGCTACACCTTC.

The chain carries TRBV4-1 and TRBJ2-3; D is uncertain. Per the germline V gene, CDR1 is MGHRA and CDR2 is YSYEKL. The V gene lost 1 base and the J gene lost 9 bases, with 20 bases spanning the gap. CDR3 length: 16 residues. The CDR3 region has the DNA TGCGCCAGCAGCCAAGTGACGTCTAGTCGGGCCTCGACGCAGTATTTT. Translating it yields CASSQVTSSRASTQYF.

The chain uses TRBV29-1 and TRBJ1-2; perhaps TRBD1 as D (6 bases). The CDR3 runs to 13 residues. CDR1 and CDR2 from the germline V gene are SQVTM and ANQGSEA. V lost 6 bases and J lost 5, with 16 bases in between. CDR3: CSVWTVGGYGYTF. CDR3 sequence (DNA): TGCAGCGTCTGGACAGTGGGCGGTTATGGCTACACCTTC.

The chain recombines TRBV6-1 with TRBJ2-1; D not resolved. Per the germline V gene, CDR1 is MNHNS and CDR2 is SASEGT. The CDR3 covers 14 residues. Between the trimmed V and J ends, which lost 2 bases and 7 bases, there was a span of 12 bases. The CDR3 nucleotides read TGTGCCAGCAGTGAAATGGCTGCCCAGAATGAGCAGTTCTTC. Encoded protein: CASSEMAAQNEQFF.

The chain employs TRBV10-3 and TRBJ2-1, with 9 bases identical to TRBD1. This CDR3 spans 13 amino acids. CDR1 and CDR2 (germline): ENHRY, SYGVKD. Trimming at V came to 7 bases and at J to 8 bases, leaving 6 bases not matched to a gene. The CDR3 here is CAITRDRDYEQFF. The CDR3 DNA is TGTGCCATCACTCGGGACAGGGACTATGAGCAGTTCTTC.

The J gene is TRBJ2-1, the V gene TRBV7-9, with D perhaps matching TRBD1 (6 bases). The CDR3 totals 14 residues. The germline gives CDR1 SEHNR, CDR2 FQNEAQ (reference sequence). V was shortened by 1 base and J by 6 bases, with 10 bases between the two germline ends. The CDR3 sequence: CASSLGTDVNEQFF. The DNA for the CDR3 is TGTGCCAGCAGCTTAGGGACAGACGTCAATGAGCAGTTCTTC.

The rearrangement links TRBV7-2 to TRBJ2-5, with D possibly TRBD1 on 5 matching bases. The CDR3 is 12 amino acids. The V gene's germline CDR1 is SGHTA and CDR2 FQGNSA. V was shortened by 5 bases and J by 5 bases, with 9 bases between the two germline ends. CDR3 sequence (DNA): TGTGCCAGCAGCGCAGGGTGGGAGACCCAGTACTTC. This encodes CASSAGWETQYF. The full variable domain, with the rest looked up from reference TRBV7-2 and TRBJ2-5, is GAGVSQSPSNKVTEKGKDVELRCDPISGHTALYWYRQSLGQGLEFLIYFQGNSAPDKSGLPSDRFSAERTGGSVSTLTIQRTQQEDSAVYLCASSAGWETQYFGPGTRLLVL.

This rearrangement joins TRBV5-1 to TRBJ2-5, with TRBD2 identical over 12 bases. J gave up 5 bases and V 4 bases, and 9 bases lay outside the gene matches. Looked up from germline, CDR1 is SGHRS and CDR2 is YFSETQ. The CDR3 sequence is 16 residues long. DNA of the CDR3: TGCGCCAGCAGCCGGATGACTAGCGGGAGTAAGGAGACCCAGTACTTC. It encodes CASSRMTSGSKETQYF. The entire variable domain, with the rest obtained from reference TRBV5-1 and TRBJ2-5, is as follows: KAGVTQTPRYLIKTRGQQVTLSCSPISGHRSVSWYQQTPGQGLQFLFEYFSETQRNKGNFPGRFSGRQFSNSRSEMNVSTLELGDSALYLCASSRMTSGSKETQYFGPGTRLLVL.

This clone has more than one count but fewer than ten. The CDR3 nucleotides are TGCAGCGTTGGCACTAGCGGGAAGGATACGCAGTATTTT. As protein: CSVGTSGKDTQYF. The chain uses TRBV29-1 and TRBJ2-3, with 10 bases identical to TRBD2. V shed 4 bases, J shed 6 bases, and the junction held 4 bases outside the gene matches. Germline loops: CDR1 SQVTM, CDR2 ANQGSEA. The CDR3 contains 13 residues.

The chain carries TRBV28 and TRBJ2-1, with 10 bases aligning to TRBD2. Germline V gives CDR1 MDHEN, CDR2 SYDVKM. Unmatched junction bases numbered 8, after V lost 6 bases and J lost 9 bases. The CDR3 covers 14 residues. DNA for the CDR3: TGTGCCAGCAGCCCTAGCGGGAGCTTTGGTGAGCAGTTCTTC. This encodes CASSPSGSFGEQFF.

V is TRBV28 and J is TRBJ1-2, with a tentative D call TRBD1 (5 bases). Germline-derived CDR1 and CDR2 are MDHEN and SYDVKM. The CDR3 has 12 amino acids. Trimming removed 7 bases from V and 0 bases from J, with 6 bases in between. The CDR3 sequence is CASTGPNYGYTF. CDR3 nucleotide sequence: TGTGCCAGCACGGGACCTAACTATGGCTACACCTTC.

In regard to this clone: One end of the junction is discordant with germline, which a read error may explain. The same CDR3 arises from other DNA sequences in this sample as well. The rearrangement uses TRBV2 and TRBJ2-7; 9 bases are shared with TRBD1. CDR1 is SNHLY and CDR2 is FYNNEI in the germline V gene. This CDR3 is built from 14 residues. The CDR3 DNA sequence: TGTGCTAGCAATACCGGGACAGGGAGTCGGGAGCAGTACTTC. This gives the protein CASNTGTGSREQYF.

This clone was seen only a few times. The gene calls are TRBV4-1 and TRBJ2-7; D unclear. V shed 0 bases and J shed 2 bases, with 11 bases lying between them. The CDR3 loop spans 15 amino acids. CDR1 and CDR2 (germline): MGHRA, YSYEKL. The CDR3 loop is CASSQERRGTYEQYF. The CDR3 coding sequence is TGCGCCAGCAGCCAAGAACGAAGAGGTACCTACGAGCAGTACTTC.

V and J are TRBV6-4 and TRBJ2-3; 9 bases fit TRBD2. Germline V gene sequence: CDR1 MRHNA, CDR2 SNTAGT. The CDR3 contains 16 residues. V gave up 0 bases and J gave up 0 bases; unmatched junction bases: 1. The CDR3 loop is CASSDSSGGSTDTQYF. Here the CDR3 DNA reads TGTGCCAGCAGTGACTCTAGCGGGGGTAGCACAGATACGCAGTATTTT.

The rearrangement links TRBV5-1 to TRBJ2-7; 7 bases line up with TRBD1. CDR3 length: 13 amino acids. From germline, CDR1 is SGHRS and CDR2 YFSETQ. Trimming cost V 3 bases and J 5 bases; bases outside gene matches: 5. Written as DNA, the CDR3 is TGCGCCAGCAGCTCCACAGGGGCGGACGAGCAGTACTTC. Its translation is CASSSTGADEQYF.

The J gene is TRBJ2-2, the V gene TRBV15; 11 bases agree with TRBD2. In germline, CDR1 is LNHNV, CDR2 YYDKDF (reference sequence). This CDR3 has 18 residues. Losses at the gene ends were 0 bases for V and 4 bases for J; bases not matched to a gene: 7. This CDR3 reads CATSRDLAGTSGTGELFF. Here the CDR3 DNA reads TGTGCCACCAGCAGAGATTTAGCCGGGACTAGCGGCACCGGGGAGCTGTTTTTT. Combining the CDR3 with reference TRBV15 and TRBJ2-2 gives the whole variable domain DAMVIQNPRYQVTQFGKPVTLSCSQTLNHNVMYWYQQKSSQAPKLLFHYYDKDFNNEADTPDNFQSRRPNTSFCFLDIRSPGLGDTAMYLCATSRDLAGTSGTGELFFGEGSRLTVL.

This clone has a handful of counts. The chain carries TRBV20-1 and TRBJ1-1; the D gene is possibly TRBD1 (5 bases). V shed 7 bases and J shed 8 bases, with 14 bases lying between them. This CDR3 contains 11 residues. Germline V gene lookup returns CDR1 DFQATT and CDR2 SNEGSKA (reference sequence). The CDR3 DNA sequence: TGCAGTGGTCAAAGACAGACCGAAGCTTTCTTT. This codes for CSGQRQTEAFF.

This chain connects TRBV30 to TRBJ2-7; tentative D call: TRBD2 (5 bases). Germline CDR1 GTSNPN, CDR2 SVGIG (reference sequence). The germline V and J ends were trimmed by 2 bases and 7 bases, with 15 bases remaining between them. The CDR3 runs to 13 residues. The DNA for the CDR3 is TGTGCCTGGAGTCGGGGTTCCCTGGGGGAGCAGTACTTC. As protein: CAWSRGSLGEQYF.

This sequence joins TRBV11-2 and TRBJ2-1, with TRBD1 matching 7 bases. With 1 base clipped from V and 3 bases from J, the junction kept 6 bases outside the gene matches. The CDR3 covers 16 residues. Germline-derived CDR1 and CDR2 are SGHAT and FQNNGV. CDR3 in DNA: TGTGCCAGCAGCTTAGTTTTCGGGACAGACTACAATGAGCAGTTCTTC. It codes for CASSLVFGTDYNEQFF.